This is a list of T cell receptor beta chains from one sample in a study of control samples from healthy donors and cancer patients. The protocol was immunoSEQ multiplex PCR, while the TCRdb copy is restricted to in-frame clones and leaves out a portion. Among roughly 89,000 clones, 91% were seen once, and the ten largest hold approximately 15%. Sequencing was performed on blood. Every receptor here comes from a man aged 50 to 59 in good health. The CDR3 runs from the conserved cysteine through the conserved F or W. D genes are given only for firm matches. Clone size appears in some rows only: once, few, many, or a class for an expanded clone.

V	D	J	size	DNA	CDR3
TRBV20-1	-	TRBJ2-7	-	TGCAGTGCTAGTGAAGGGATAGGCGGTTACGAGCAGTACTTC	CSASEGIGGYEQYF
TRBV27	-	TRBJ1-3	-	TGTGCCAGCAGGCTTCGGCCTGGAAACACCATATATTTT	CASRLRPGNTIYF
TRBV30	-	TRBJ2-3	-	TGTGCCTGGAGTGACTCGGCTACTTTTACGGGGATTGGAGATACGCAGTATTTT	CAWSDSATFTGIGDTQYF
TRBV6-5	TRBD1	TRBJ2-5	-	TGTGCCAGCAGCCCACAGGGGTTGAAGGAGACCCAGTACTTC	CASSPQGLKETQYF
TRBV6-5	-	TRBJ2-2	-	TGTGCCAGCAGTAGGAACGGACAAACCGGGGAGCTGTTTTTT	CASSRNGQTGELFF
TRBV25-1	TRBD1	TRBJ2-2	-	TGTGCCAGCAGGACAGGGGGGAACACCGGGGAGCTGTTTTTT	CASRTGGNTGELFF
TRBV27	-	TRBJ2-2	-	TGTGCCAGCCTCGACCCCTCGGCACCCGGGGAGCTGTTTTTT	CASLDPSAPGELFF
TRBV18	TRBD1	TRBJ1-4	-	TGTGCCAGCTCACCACAACAGGGGTATACAACTAATGAAAAACTGTTTTTT	CASSPQQGYTTNEKLFF
TRBV29-1	-	TRBJ1-1	-	TGCAGCGTTGTCGAGGGATCCATCACTGAAGCTTTCTTT	CSVVEGSITEAFF
TRBV6-2/TRBV6-3	-	TRBJ1-2	-	TGTGCCAGCAGCGATATGGGGGAGGTCTATGGCTACACCTTC	CASSDMGEVYGYTF
TRBV18	-	TRBJ2-6	once	TGTGCCAGCTCTCTAAGCTCTGGGGCCAACGTCCTGACTTTC	CASSLSSGANVLTF
TRBV5-1	TRBD1	TRBJ1-2	-	TGCGCCAGCAGCCTTCGGACAGGGGAGGGCTACACCTTC	CASSLRTGEGYTF
TRBV18	TRBD2	TRBJ2-7	-	TGTGCCAGCTCACCTGGCGGGACTAAGAGGTCCTACGAGCAGTACTTC	CASSPGGTKRSYEQYF
TRBV5-4	-	TRBJ1-4	-	TGTGCCAGCAGCTCTGCAACTAATGAAAAACTGTTTTTT	CASSSATNEKLFF
TRBV24-1	-	TRBJ1-2	once	TGTGCCACCAGTGATTTTAAAAACAACTATGGCTACACCTTC	CATSDFKNNYGYTF
TRBV25-1	-	TRBJ1-5	-	TGTGCCAGCAGTGAATATCAGGGTCAGCCCCAGCATTTT	CASSEYQGQPQHF
TRBV30	-	TRBJ1-2	-	TGTGCCTGGAGTGCGGATGGGTATGGCTACACCTTC	CAWSADGYGYTF
TRBV6-1	TRBD1	TRBJ2-2	-	TGTGCCAGCAGTGAACGTAGACAGGGTGGCGGGGAGCTGTTTTTT	CASSERRQGGGELFF
TRBV7-2	-	TRBJ2-1	-	TGTGCCAGCAGCTATGAAGGGGGGGCAGGGAATGAGCAGTTCTTC	CASSYEGGAGNEQFF
TRBV6-5	-	TRBJ1-4	-	TGTGCCAGCAGTTTCCGGGACACTAATGAAAAACTGTTTTTT	CASSFRDTNEKLFF
TRBV7-2	TRBD1	TRBJ1-2	-	TGTGCCAGCAGCCCGGCCCGGGACAGAAGTAACTATGGCTACACCTTC	CASSPARDRSNYGYTF
TRBV6-2/TRBV6-3	-	TRBJ2-1	-	TGTGCCAGCAGTTACTCGGAGTGGGGAGATGCCTACAATGAGCAGTTCTTC	CASSYSEWGDAYNEQFF
TRBV5-4	-	TRBJ2-7	-	TGTGCCAGCAGCTTGGTCGGGCTCGGCGAGCAGTACTTC	CASSLVGLGEQYF
TRBV7-8	-	TRBJ1-3	-	TGTGCCAGCAGCTTAGTCGGGACCCCGTCCACCATATATTTT	CASSLVGTPSTIYF
TRBV7-2	-	TRBJ2-7	-	TGTGCCAGCAGATCACAGGGCCACGAGCAGTACTTC	CASRSQGHEQYF
TRBV5-1	-	TRBJ1-1	-	TGCGCCAGCGCACAGGTTCAGATGAACACTGAAGCTTTCTTT	CASAQVQMNTEAFF
TRBV6-5	-	TRBJ1-5	-	TGTGCCAGCACAGGTCAAGGTCAGCCCCAGCATTTT	CASTGQGQPQHF
TRBV7-9	-	TRBJ2-3	-	TGTGCCAGCAGCCCTATACGGGGGAGCGTGGGGTTTACAGATACGCAGTATTTT	CASSPIRGSVGFTDTQYF
TRBV24-1	-	TRBJ2-3	-	TGTGCCACCAGTGACCCAGACCCGTCGGGGACAGATACGCAGTATTTT	CATSDPDPSGTDTQYF
TRBV5-4	-	TRBJ1-4	-	TGTGCCAGCAGCGACACAGGGACGAGGGTTGCCTTT	CASSDTGTRVAF
TRBV21-1	-	TRBJ1-2	-	TGTGCCAGCAGCCCTATGGACAGGGGGTATGGCTACACCTTC	CASSPMDRGYGYTF
TRBV4-3	-	TRBJ2-5	once	TGCGCCAGCAGCCAAGAAGGGGGGGCAGGAGAGACCCAGTACTTC	CASSQEGGAGETQYF
TRBV6-5	TRBD1	TRBJ2-1	-	TGTGCCAGTTCTACAGGGGGCCTTTACAATGAGCAGTTCTTC	CASSTGGLYNEQFF
TRBV10-3	-	TRBJ1-1	-	TGTGCCATCGCCGATGGGCAGGGCACTGAAGCTTTCTTT	CAIADGQGTEAFF
TRBV3-1/TRBV3-2	-	TRBJ1-1	-	TGTGCCAGCAGCCCCTGGGTGAACACTGAAGCTTTCTTT	CASSPWVNTEAFF
TRBV14	-	TRBJ1-1	-	TGTGCCAGCAGCCCCCGGGCGGGTTTAGGAAGGGACACTGAAGCTTTCTTT	CASSPRAGLGRDTEAFF
TRBV5-6	TRBD1	TRBJ2-3	-	TGTGCCAGCAGCTTAAGGGGGCCGGGGGATACGCAGTATTTT	CASSLRGPGDTQYF
TRBV5-1	TRBD1	TRBJ1-2	-	TGCGCCAGCAGCGTTACAGGGGACGGCTACACCTTC	CASSVTGDGYTF
TRBV7-2	-	TRBJ1-1	-	TGTGCCAGCACCTTTCCCAGGGGTATGAACACTGAAGCTTTCTTT	CASTFPRGMNTEAFF
TRBV2	TRBD2	TRBJ2-3	-	TGTGCCAGCACGGGGGGGCCTAGCACAGATACGCAGTATTTT	CASTGGPSTDTQYF
TRBV4-3	-	TRBJ2-1	-	TGCGCCAGCAGCCATGTTGACAGAGATGAATACAATGAGCAGTTCTTC	CASSHVDRDEYNEQFF